These T cell receptor beta chains were read from a single sample in a study of cytomegalovirus exposure and HLA in healthy donors. The data were produced by immunoSEQ multiplex PCR, yet TCRdb's version contains in-frame clones alone and is incomplete. Its listing shows under 95,000 clones. The material sequenced was PBMCs. The source is a man younger than 35 in good health and CMV-seropositive. Both conserved end residues are part of each CDR3. The D gene is left open where the match is weak.

length,D,J,V,CDR3,DNA
14,TRBD1,TRBJ2-7,TRBV28,CASSDRGLLGEQYF,TGTGCCAGCAGCGACAGGGGGCTTCTGGGAGAGCAGTACTTC
15,NA,TRBJ1-3,TRBV5-6,CASSLVSGSGNTIYF,TGTGCCAGCAGCTTGGTGTCGGGATCTGGAAACACCATATATTTT
17,TRBD1,TRBJ1-6,TRBV5-1,CASSRDTGGLNNSPLHF,TGCGCCAGCAGCCGAGATACAGGGGGCTTGAATAATTCACCCCTCCACTTT
15,NA,TRBJ1-5,TRBV7-9,CASSLEGGAHQPQHF,TGTGCCAGCAGCTTGGAGGGGGGGGCACATCAGCCCCAGCATTTT
17,NA,TRBJ1-4,TRBV5-4,CASSLAPLTGPDGKLFF,TGTGCCAGCAGCTTGGCGCCTTTGACAGGCCCCGATGGAAAACTGTTTTTT
16,NA,TRBJ2-1,TRBV14,CASSQEFEDYHYEQFF,TGTGCCAGCAGCCAAGAGTTTGAGGACTATCATTACGAGCAGTTCTTC
18,NA,TRBJ2-4,TRBV1,CTSSRGSGTGGRKNIQYF,TGCACCAGCAGCCGGGGAAGCGGGACAGGGGGTAGGAAAAACATTCAGTACTTC
15,TRBD1,TRBJ1-5,TRBV27,CASSPAQGVRQPQHF,TGTGCCAGCAGTCCCGCACAGGGGGTTCGTCAGCCCCAGCATTTT
15,NA,TRBJ2-2,TRBV30,CACPITAGDTGELFF,TGTGCCTGCCCAATTACGGCCGGGGACACCGGGGAGCTGTTTTTT
14,NA,TRBJ2-7,TRBV29-1,CSVGSFGGTYEQYF,TGCAGCGTTGGGTCGTTTGGCGGCACCTACGAGCAGTACTTC
19,TRBD1,TRBJ2-5,TRBV18,CASSPLGLSGTGTQETQYF,TGTGCCAGCTCACCATTAGGTCTTTCGGGGACAGGGACCCAAGAGACCCAGTACTTC
14,TRBD2,TRBJ2-3,TRBV10-3,CAIRPGLETDTQYF,TGTGCCATCAGACCCGGACTAGAAACAGATACGCAGTATTTT
15,NA,TRBJ2-2,TRBV25-1,CASSESGGDTGELFF,TGTGCCAGCAGTGAATCCGGAGGAGACACCGGGGAGCTGTTTTTT
15,NA,TRBJ1-1,TRBV19,CASSRGQRMNTEAFF,TGTGCCAGTAGCCGAGGACAGAGAATGAACACTGAAGCTTTCTTT
16,TRBD2,TRBJ2-1,TRBV28,CASSFAASGSWNEQFF,TGTGCCAGCAGTTTCGCGGCTAGCGGGTCATGGAATGAGCAGTTCTTC
13,NA,TRBJ2-2,TRBV7-7,CASSSENTGELFF,TGTGCTAGCAGCTCAGAGAACACCGGGGAGCTGTTTTTT
17,TRBD1,TRBJ1-5,TRBV7-9,CASSLASGTGPNQPQHF,TGTGCCAGCAGCTTAGCGAGCGGGACAGGTCCCAATCAGCCCCAGCATTTT
13,NA,TRBJ2-7,TRBV6-5,CASSRDKAYEQYF,TGTGCCAGCAGCAGGGACAAGGCCTACGAGCAGTACTTC
17,TRBD2,TRBJ2-2,TRBV7-3,CASAELGLAGGPGELFF,TGTGCCAGCGCTGAACTCGGGCTAGCGGGGGGGCCCGGGGAGCTGTTTTTT
16,NA,TRBJ2-3,TRBV10-1,CASSESLQGGTDTQYF,TGCGCCAGCAGTGAGTCACTCCAGGGGGGAACAGATACGCAGTATTTT
12,NA,TRBJ2-3,TRBV6-1,CASSRATDTQYF,TGTGCCAGCAGCAGGGCAACAGATACGCAGTATTTT
15,NA,TRBJ1-1,TRBV5-4,CASTRGGKQNTEAFF,TGTGCCAGCACACGGGGGGGGAAACAAAACACTGAAGCTTTCTTT